A single T cell receptor (beta chain) is shown here with its context. Its antigen is currently unknown. This sample was taken from a study of cytomegalovirus exposure and HLA in healthy donors. The study's findings and limits: Sequencing depth roughly uniform across donors was assumed in presence/absence analyses. Per published accounts, TCR beta sequences correctly predicted the HLA-A and HLA-B alleles of most subjects. When analyzed later, the rates of TCR association showed variation by HLA locus, with DRB1 the most and HLA-C the fewest.

Germline CDR1 reads PRHDT; CDR2 reads FYEKMQ (reference sequence). The CDR3 covers 14 residues. V lost 3 bases and J lost 6, with 13 bases in between. Both 60 Vbeta primers and 13 Jbeta primers went into the PCR. Some clones are missing from TCRdb's copy, which holds only in-frame ones; the method was immunoSEQ multiplex PCR. The repertoire holds 100,000 or so clones, with 73% as singletons. The sequence came from a man in his forties or fifties in good health and CMV-seronegative. Sequencing was carried out using PBMCs. The gene calls are TRBV13 and TRBJ2-3; D remains unclear. Here the CDR3 reads CASSFERVVDTQYF. The CDR3 DNA sequence: TGTGCCAGCAGCTTCGAACGAGTCGTCGATACGCAGTATTTT.